There are a few counts of the clone carrying this T cell receptor beta chain. In the original workflow: Estimates of nucleated cell counts were drawn from the amplification of reference gene primers. The table came from immunoSEQ multiplex PCR; TCRdb's copy has only in-frame clones and leaves some out. V and J calls and clone size are those listed in that table; D and trimming were worked out from the DNA. Among fewer than 250,000 clones, less than 90% were seen once, and the ten largest hold 2% to 3%. V lost 4 bases and J 6 bases, leaving 19 bases between the germline ends. This CDR3 is built from 16 residues. The germline CDR1 and CDR2 sequences are SGHVS and FNYEAQ. This sample is drawn from a study of blood T cell repertoires in COVID-19. Study-wide context: The cDNA or gDNA used as material had been derived from T cells, B-cell-depleted T cells, or PBMCs.

Sequencing used peripheral blood. This clonotype was sampled from a woman between 65 and 79 years old with active or convalescent COVID-19. V usage is TRBV7-6 and J usage is TRBJ2-1, with D tentatively TRBD2 (7 bases). The CDR3: CASSSMRGGGRNEQFF. CDR3 sequence (DNA): TGTGCCAGCAGCTCCATGCGGGGAGGGGGTCGCAATGAGCAGTTCTTC.